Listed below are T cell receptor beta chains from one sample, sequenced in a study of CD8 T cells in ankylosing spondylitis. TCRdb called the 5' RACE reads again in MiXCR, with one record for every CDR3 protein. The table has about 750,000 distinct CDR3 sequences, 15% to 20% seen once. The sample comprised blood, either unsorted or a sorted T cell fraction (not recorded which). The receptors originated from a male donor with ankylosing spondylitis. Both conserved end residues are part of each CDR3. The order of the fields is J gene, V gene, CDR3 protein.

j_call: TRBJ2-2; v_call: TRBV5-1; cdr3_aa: CASSLAEQTGGELFF
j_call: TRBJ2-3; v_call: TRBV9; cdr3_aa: CASSVRDRDTDTQYF
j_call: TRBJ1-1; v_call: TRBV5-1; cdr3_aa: CASSLAGASTEAFF
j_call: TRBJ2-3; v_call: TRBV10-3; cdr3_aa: CAINQGDTQYF
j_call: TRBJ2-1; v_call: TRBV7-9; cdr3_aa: CASSPTGQNYNEQFF
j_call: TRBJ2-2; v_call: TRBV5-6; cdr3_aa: CASSFGSGPGELFF
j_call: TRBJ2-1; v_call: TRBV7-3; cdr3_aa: CASSFIGYNEQFF
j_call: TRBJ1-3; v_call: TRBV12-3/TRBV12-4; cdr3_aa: CASRWAAVVPSGNTIYF
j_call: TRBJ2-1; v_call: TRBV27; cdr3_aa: CASSLGVLNEQFF
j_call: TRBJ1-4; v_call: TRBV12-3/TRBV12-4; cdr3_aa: CASSLGGAREKLFF
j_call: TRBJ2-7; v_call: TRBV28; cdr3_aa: CASSYRSAGSRHEQYF
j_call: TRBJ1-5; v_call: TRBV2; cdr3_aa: CASSEPGRGPESVNQPQHF
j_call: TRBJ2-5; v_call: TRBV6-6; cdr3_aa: CATQGGQETQYF
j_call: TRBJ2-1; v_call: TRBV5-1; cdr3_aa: CASSPGTINEQFF
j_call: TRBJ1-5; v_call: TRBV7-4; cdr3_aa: CASSLGALAVGPQHF
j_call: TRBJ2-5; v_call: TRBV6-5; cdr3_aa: CASSDSVSSIVETQYF
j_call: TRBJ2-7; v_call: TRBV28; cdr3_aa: CASSRDRVHEQYF
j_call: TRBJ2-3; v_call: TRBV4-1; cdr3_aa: CASSHGTEDTQYF
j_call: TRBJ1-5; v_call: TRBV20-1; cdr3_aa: CSARGRGSNQPQHF
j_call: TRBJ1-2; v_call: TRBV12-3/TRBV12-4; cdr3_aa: CASSSGPGYTF
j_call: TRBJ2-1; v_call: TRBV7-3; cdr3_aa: CASSLWSGLAGGPVNEQFF
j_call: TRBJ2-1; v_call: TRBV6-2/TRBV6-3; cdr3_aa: CASSYRTSGRGYNEQFF
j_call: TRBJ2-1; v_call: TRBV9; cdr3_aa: CASSLLAPSRNEQFF
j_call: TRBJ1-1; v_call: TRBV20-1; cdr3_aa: CSAWLVNTEAFF
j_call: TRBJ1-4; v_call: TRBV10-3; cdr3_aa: CAISGGEKLFF
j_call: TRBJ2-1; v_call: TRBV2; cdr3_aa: CASSENSDNEQFF
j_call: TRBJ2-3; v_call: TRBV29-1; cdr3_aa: CSAVPRGRSDTQYF
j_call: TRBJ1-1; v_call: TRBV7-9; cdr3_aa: CASSFLREGNTEAFF
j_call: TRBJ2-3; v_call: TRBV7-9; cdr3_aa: CASSSQRGYTDTQYF
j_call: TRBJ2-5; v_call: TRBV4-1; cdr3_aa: CASSRYPDREETQYF
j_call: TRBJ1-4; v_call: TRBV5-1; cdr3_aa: CASSLEGQGQKLFF
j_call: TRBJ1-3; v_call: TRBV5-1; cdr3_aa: CASSPQGQGTSGNTIYF
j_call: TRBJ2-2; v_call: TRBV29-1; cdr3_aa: CSVEAGVGITGELFF
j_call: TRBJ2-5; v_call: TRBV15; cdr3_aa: CATSRVAGVSETQYF
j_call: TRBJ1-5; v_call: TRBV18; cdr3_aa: CASSPRGLTPGSNQPQHF
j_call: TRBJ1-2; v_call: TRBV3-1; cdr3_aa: CASSQLDGGLDYGYTF
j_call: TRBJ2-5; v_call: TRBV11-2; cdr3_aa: CASSSRGRQETQYF
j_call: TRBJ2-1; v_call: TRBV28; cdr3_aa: CASSLPDSEQFF
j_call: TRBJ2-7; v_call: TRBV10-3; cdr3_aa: CAISEVGRKAGFSYEQYF
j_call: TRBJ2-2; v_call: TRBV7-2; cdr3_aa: CASSLVWSVDTGELFF
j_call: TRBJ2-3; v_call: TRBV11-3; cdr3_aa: CASSPGFTTDTQYF
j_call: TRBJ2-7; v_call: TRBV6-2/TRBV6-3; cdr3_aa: CATHLAGVFEQYF
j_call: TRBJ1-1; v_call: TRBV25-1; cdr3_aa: CASSPRGDRGMGNTEAFF
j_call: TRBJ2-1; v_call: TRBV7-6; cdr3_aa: CASSLETGFYNEQFF
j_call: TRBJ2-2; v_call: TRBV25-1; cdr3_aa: CASEKGGELFF
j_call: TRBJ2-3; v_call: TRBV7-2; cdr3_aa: CASRPGGSVNTQYF
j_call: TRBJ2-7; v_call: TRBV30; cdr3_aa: CAWTAGGTGEQYF
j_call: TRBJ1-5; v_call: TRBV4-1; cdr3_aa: CASSLTRGFSNQPQHF